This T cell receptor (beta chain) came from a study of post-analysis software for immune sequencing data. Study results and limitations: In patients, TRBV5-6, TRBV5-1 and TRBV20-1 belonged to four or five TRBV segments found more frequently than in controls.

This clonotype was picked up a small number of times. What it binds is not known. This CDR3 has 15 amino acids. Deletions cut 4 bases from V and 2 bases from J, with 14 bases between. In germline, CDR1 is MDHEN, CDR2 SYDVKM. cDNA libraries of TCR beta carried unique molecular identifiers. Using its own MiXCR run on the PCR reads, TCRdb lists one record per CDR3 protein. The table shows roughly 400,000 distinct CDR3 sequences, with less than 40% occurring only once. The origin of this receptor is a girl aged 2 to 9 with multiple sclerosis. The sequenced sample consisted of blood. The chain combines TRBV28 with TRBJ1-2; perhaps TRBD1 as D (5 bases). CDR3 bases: TGTGCCAGCAGTTCAGAATCGGGACTCAACTATGGCTACACCTTC. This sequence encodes CASSSESGLNYGYTF.